One sample yielded the 8 T cell receptor beta chains listed below, sequenced in a study of T-cell memory formation after mild COVID-19. In TCRdb, the 5' RACE reads were re-called with MiXCR into one record per CDR3 protein. The table has 220,000 or so distinct CDR3 sequences, 7.5% to 10% seen once. Sequences were obtained from PBMCs or a T cell subset sorted from them (not recorded which). The receptors were gathered from a man aged 18 to 35 who had mild COVID-19 (a few samples of this study predate the infection). Cell type and time point are not known.

This chain links TRBV5-1 with TRBJ2-2; 7 bases align to TRBD1. Germline V gives CDR1 SGHRS, CDR2 YFSETQ. The CDR3 extends over 16 amino acids. V lost 0 bases to trimming and J lost 6 bases; unmatched junction nucleotides: 8. The CDR3: CASSLGQGPGAGELFF. CDR3 DNA sequence: TGCGCCAGCAGCTTGGGACAGGGTCCCGGCGCCGGGGAGCTGTTTTTT.

This clonotype has more than one count but fewer than ten. The V call is TRBV4-3, the J call TRBJ2-3; TRBD1 might be the D (7 bases). In germline, CDR1 is LGHNA, CDR2 YSLEER. V was trimmed by 0 bases and J by 4 bases, leaving 17 bases between them. The CDR3 loop spans 17 amino acids. The CDR3 region is CASSQDLARGVPDTQYF. The DNA for the CDR3 is TGCGCCAGCAGCCAAGATCTGGCCAGGGGGGTACCAGATACGCAGTATTTT.

This clonotype was detected only a few times. The chain has TRBV6-2 or TRBV6-3 and TRBJ1-1; D call uncertain. There are 14 residues in the CDR3. CDR1 and CDR2 (germline): MNHEY, SVGEGT. Trimming pared 2 bases from V and 1 base from J, leaving 8 bases between. CDR3: CASSYHGANTEAFF. CDR3 nucleotides: TGTGCCAGCAGTTACCATGGAGCGAACACTGAAGCTTTCTTT.

This clonotype was observed a few times. The rearrangement links TRBV7-3 to TRBJ2-6; 9 bases fit TRBD1. The CDR3 is 16 amino acids. V gave up 4 bases and J gave up 2 bases; unmatched junction bases: 3. The germline V gene has CDR1 SGHTA and CDR2 FQGTGA. CDR3 residues: CASSSTGGAGANVLTF. DNA of the CDR3: TGTGCCAGCAGCTCGACAGGGGGGGCTGGGGCCAACGTCCTGACTTTC.

With respect to this clonotype: The germline gene is not matched at one end of the junction; a read error may be the cause. The chain has TRBV7-2 and TRBJ1-2; 7 nucleotides agree with TRBD1. The CDR3 has 14 amino acids. CDR1 and CDR2 from the germline V gene are SGHTA and FQGNSA. In DNA, the CDR3 is TGTGCCAGCACCTTAGCACAGGGGTGGAATGGCTACACCTTC. Translating it yields CASTLAQGWNGYTF.

This clonotype was detected ten times or more. The rearrangement uses TRBV6-5 and TRBJ1-2, with D tentatively TRBD1 (5 bases). Germline CDR1 MNHEY, CDR2 SVGAGI. The V and J ends lost 0 bases and 5 bases respectively, with 7 bases between them. CDR3 length: 13 amino acids. In DNA form, the CDR3 reads TGTGCCAGCAGTTACTCGGCAGGGTATGGCTACACCTTC. Translation gives CASSYSAGYGYTF.

The J gene is TRBJ2-3, the V gene TRBV4-3; D might be TRBD1 (6 bases). CDR1 is LGHNA, CDR2 YSLEER, per germline. V was pared by 3 bases and J by 5 bases, with 15 bases between. The CDR3 is 15 amino acids. The CDR3 is CASSQQQGYLDTQYF. The CDR3 DNA reads TGCGCCAGCAGCCAGCAGCAGGGGTATTTAGATACGCAGTATTTT.

V gene TRBV11-2 combines with J gene TRBJ1-3; a weak D match, TRBD1 (5 bases). The germline CDR1 and CDR2 sequences are SGHAT and FQNNGV. This CDR3 is 15 amino acids long. V lost 5 bases to trimming and J lost 0 bases, with 11 bases between them. The CDR3 loop is CASSPGPYSGNTIYF. The CDR3 nucleotides are TGTGCCAGCAGCCCGGGACCGTACTCTGGAAACACCATATATTTT.